This is a list of T cell receptor beta chains from one sample in a study of cytomegalovirus exposure and HLA in healthy donors. Sequencing used immunoSEQ multiplex PCR; TCRdb keeps in-frame clones, though not all of them. The sample consists of under 250,000 clones, more than 75% of them appearing once. Sequenced input: PBMCs. These receptors came from a man aged 18 to 35 in good health and CMV-seropositive. Both conserved end residues are part of each CDR3. D genes are given only for firm matches. Not all rows give a size; the values are once, few, many and, for expanded clones, a class.

abundance | j_gene | d_gene | v_gene | CDR3aa | CDR3nt
- | TRBJ2-4 | - | TRBV30 | CAIDSDIQYF | TGTGCTATAGACAGCGACATTCAGTACTTC
- | TRBJ2-1 | TRBD2 | TRBV7-9 | CASSPGRSSYNEQFF | TGTGCCAGCAGCCCCGGGAGGAGCTCCTACAATGAGCAGTTCTTC
- | TRBJ2-7 | - | TRBV6-1 | CASTKSRSSYEQYF | TGTGCCAGCACCAAAAGTCGGAGTTCCTACGAGCAGTACTTC
- | TRBJ2-7 | TRBD2 | TRBV7-9 | CASSPPGGDRYEQYF | TGTGCCAGCAGCCCTCCGGGGGGGGACCGCTACGAGCAGTACTTC
- | TRBJ2-2 | TRBD1 | TRBV6-1 | CASSSGQADTGELFF | TGTGCCAGCAGCTCGGGACAGGCGGACACCGGGGAGCTGTTTTTT
- | TRBJ2-1 | TRBD2 | TRBV5-6 | CASSWEMGGSRNEQFF | TGTGCCAGCAGCTGGGAGATGGGAGGGTCTAGGAATGAGCAGTTCTTC
- | TRBJ2-1 | - | TRBV7-3 | CASSLGAEQFF | TGTGCCAGCAGCTTAGGCGCTGAGCAGTTCTTC
- | TRBJ1-1 | - | TRBV7-2 | CASSLVGGPDTEAFF | TGTGCCAGCAGCTTAGTCGGGGGGCCGGACACTGAAGCTTTCTTT
- | TRBJ2-1 | TRBD1 | TRBV4-1 | CASSQDPGQYNEQFF | TGCGCCAGCAGCCAGGATCCGGGACAGTACAATGAGCAGTTCTTC
once | TRBJ2-3 | - | TRBV9 | CASSVSPGTPGEQYF | TGTGCCAGCAGCGTAAGCCCAGGGACCCCCGGGGAGCAGTATTTT
- | TRBJ2-7 | - | TRBV7-7 | CASSLGTGPHEQYF | TGTGCCAGCAGCTTAGGCACGGGGCCCCACGAGCAGTACTTC
- | TRBJ2-2 | TRBD1 | TRBV29-1 | CSVDRGQGAEGTGELFF | TGCAGCGTTGACCGGGGACAGGGGGCGGAAGGAACCGGGGAGCTGTTTTTT
- | TRBJ1-5 | TRBD1 | TRBV28 | CASSLNRGGGQPQHF | TGTGCCAGCAGTTTGAATAGGGGAGGGGGCCAGCCCCAGCATTTT
- | TRBJ2-1 | TRBD2 | TRBV4-3 | CASSQFPPTSGLLNEQFF | TGCGCCAGCAGCCAATTCCCTCCGACTAGCGGGCTTCTTAATGAGCAGTTCTTC
- | TRBJ2-1 | - | TRBV5-1 | CASRASYEQFF | TGCGCCAGCAGGGCTAGCTATGAGCAGTTCTTC
- | TRBJ1-1 | - | TRBV5-6 | CASSFPSVSTEAFF | TGTGCCAGCAGCTTCCCGTCCGTTTCGACTGAAGCTTTCTTT
- | TRBJ2-3 | - | TRBV6-5 | CASSSTPVLDTQYF | TGTGCCAGCAGCTCGACCCCCGTTTTAGATACGCAGTATTTT
- | TRBJ2-2 | - | TRBV7-3 | CASSLGQTNTGELFF | TGTGCCAGCAGCCTTGGACAGACAAACACCGGGGAGCTGTTTTTT
- | TRBJ2-3 | - | TRBV18 | CASSPLGANTDTQYF | TGTGCCAGCTCACCACTAGGGGCCAACACAGATACGCAGTATTTT
- | TRBJ1-1 | - | TRBV19 | CASSIAQNTEAFF | TGTGCCAGTAGTATAGCCCAGAACACTGAAGCTTTCTTT
- | TRBJ2-7 | - | TRBV2 | CASSEGPSIGEQYF | TGTGCCAGCAGTGAGGGACCATCAATCGGCGAGCAGTACTTC
- | TRBJ2-5 | - | TRBV6-1 | CASNRLEQETQYF | TGTGCCAGCAATCGACTCGAACAAGAGACCCAGTACTTC